This T cell receptor (beta chain) is from a study of somatic mutations in cytotoxic T cells in rheumatoid arthritis. General observations from the study: Researchers did not know the antigen targets of the expanded CD8+ clones.

The CDR3 length is 16 residues. Germline values: CDR1 SEHNR, CDR2 FQNEAQ (reference sequence). Trimming removed 5 bases from V and 7 bases from J; junction bases left unmatched: 17. Once isolated by positive magnetic bead selection, the CD4+ and CD8+ cells had their purity checked by flow cytometry. A note on this clone: The antigen is not known.

Only in-frame clones appear in the TCRdb table, and some are missing; sequencing was by immunoSEQ multiplex PCR. Of tens of thousands of clones in the sample, nearly 80% were seen once. This TCR derives from an adult with rheumatoid arthritis. Sequencing was carried out using CD8+ T cells sorted from blood. The chain carries TRBV7-9 and TRBJ2-7, with 7 nucleotides matching TRBD2. The CDR3 loop reads CASSAIPPSGVEEQYF. CDR3 coding DNA: TGTGCCAGCAGCGCCATTCCCCCCAGCGGGGTAGAGGAGCAGTACTTC.